The sequence of this T cell receptor (beta chain) was determined in a study of CD8 T cells in Susac syndrome. After extraction with the RNeasy kit, about 0.45 to 1 ug of the RNA was reverse transcribed using random hexamers. The authors amplified TCR beta CDR3 across 54 Vbeta and 13 Jbeta using immunoSEQ multiplex PCR. TCRdb ran MiXCR on the immunoSEQ multiplex PCR reads and lists one entry per CDR3 protein. This table has some 120,000 distinct CDR3 sequences, around 96% appearing once. V shed 6 bases and J shed 8 bases, with 25 bases lying between them. CDR3 size: 16 residues. Germline V gene sequence: CDR1 SNHLY, CDR2 FYNNEI. The authors carried out high-throughput sequencing of TCR beta. They applied it to CD8+ and CD4+ T cells obtained from blood. Healthy donors constituted the controls, which were matched for age and sex. Negative isolation was used for CD8+ and CD4+ T cells, and FACS enrichment was applied to TEMRA cells.

This sequence was found in a human donor in good health. V usage is TRBV2 and J usage is TRBJ1-2, with D possibly being TRBD1 (5 bases). Source material: CD4+ T cells from PBMCs. CDR3 region: CASRAGTGAIVRGYTF. The CDR3, as DNA: TGTGCCAGCAGAGCCGGGACCGGGGCTATAGTTAGGGGCTACACCTTC.